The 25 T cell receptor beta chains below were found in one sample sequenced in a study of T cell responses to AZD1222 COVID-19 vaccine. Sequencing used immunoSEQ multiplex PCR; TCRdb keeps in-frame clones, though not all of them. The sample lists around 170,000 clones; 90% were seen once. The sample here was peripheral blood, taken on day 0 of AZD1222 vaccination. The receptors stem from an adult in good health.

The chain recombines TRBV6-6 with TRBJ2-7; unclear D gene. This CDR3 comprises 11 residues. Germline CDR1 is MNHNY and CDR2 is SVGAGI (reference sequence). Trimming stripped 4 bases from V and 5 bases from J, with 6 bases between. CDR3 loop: CASSLANEQYF. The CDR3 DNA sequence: TGTGCCAGCAGTTTAGCCAACGAGCAGTACTTC.

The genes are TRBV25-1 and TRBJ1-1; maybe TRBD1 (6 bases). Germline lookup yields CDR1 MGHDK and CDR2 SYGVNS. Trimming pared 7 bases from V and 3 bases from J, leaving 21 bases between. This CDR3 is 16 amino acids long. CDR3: CASTQVVGEGDTEAFF. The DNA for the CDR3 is TGTGCCAGCACCCAAGTTGTGGGGGAGGGGGACACTGAAGCTTTCTTT.

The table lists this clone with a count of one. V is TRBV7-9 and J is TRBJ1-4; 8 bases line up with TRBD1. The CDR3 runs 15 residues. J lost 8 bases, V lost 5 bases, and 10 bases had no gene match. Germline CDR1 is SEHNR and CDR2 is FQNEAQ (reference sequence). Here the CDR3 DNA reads TGTGCCAGCAGCGGAACAGGGGGGGCTGTAGAAAAACTGTTTTTT. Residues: CASSGTGGAVEKLFF.

CDR3 residues: CASRGGYNEQFF. DNA of the CDR3: TGTGCCAGCAGAGGCGGCTACAATGAGCAGTTCTTC. The V call is TRBV13, the J call TRBJ2-1; D remains ambiguous. This CDR3 has 12 residues. The germline V gene has CDR1 PRHDT and CDR2 FYEKMQ (reference sequence). V was clipped by 6 bases and J by 3 bases, with 6 bases between them.

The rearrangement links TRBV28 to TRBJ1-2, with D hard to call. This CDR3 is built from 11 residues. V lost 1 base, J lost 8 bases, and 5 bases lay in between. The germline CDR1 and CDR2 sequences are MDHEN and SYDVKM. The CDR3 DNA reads TGTGCCAGCAGTTTATTGGGGGGCTACACCTTC. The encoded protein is CASSLLGGYTF.

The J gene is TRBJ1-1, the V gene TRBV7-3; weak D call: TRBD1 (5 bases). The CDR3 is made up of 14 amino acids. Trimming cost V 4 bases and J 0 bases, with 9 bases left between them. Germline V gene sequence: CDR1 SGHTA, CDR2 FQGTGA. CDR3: CASSSGTVNTEAFF. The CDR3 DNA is TGTGCCAGCAGCTCCGGGACCGTGAACACTGAAGCTTTCTTT.

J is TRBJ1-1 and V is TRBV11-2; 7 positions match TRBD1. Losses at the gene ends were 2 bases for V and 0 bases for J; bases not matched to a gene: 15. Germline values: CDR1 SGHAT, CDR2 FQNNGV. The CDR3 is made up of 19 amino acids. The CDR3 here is CASSLPRQGFRGMNTEAFF. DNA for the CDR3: TGTGCCAGCAGCTTACCCAGACAGGGATTCCGGGGGATGAACACTGAAGCTTTCTTT.

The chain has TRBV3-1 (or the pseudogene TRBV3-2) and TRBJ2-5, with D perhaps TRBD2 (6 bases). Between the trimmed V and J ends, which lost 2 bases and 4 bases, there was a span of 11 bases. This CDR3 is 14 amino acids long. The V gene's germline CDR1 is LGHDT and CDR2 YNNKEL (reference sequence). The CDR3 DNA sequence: TGTGCCAGCAGCCAATCCCGGGGGAGAGAGACCCAGTACTTC. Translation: CASSQSRGRETQYF.

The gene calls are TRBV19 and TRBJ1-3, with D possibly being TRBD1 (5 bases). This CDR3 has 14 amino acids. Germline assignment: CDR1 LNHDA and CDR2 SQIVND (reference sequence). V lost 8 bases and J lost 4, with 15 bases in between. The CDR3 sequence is CASGGRQVGNTIYF. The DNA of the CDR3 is TGTGCCAGTGGGGGACGCCAGGTCGGAAACACCATATATTTT.

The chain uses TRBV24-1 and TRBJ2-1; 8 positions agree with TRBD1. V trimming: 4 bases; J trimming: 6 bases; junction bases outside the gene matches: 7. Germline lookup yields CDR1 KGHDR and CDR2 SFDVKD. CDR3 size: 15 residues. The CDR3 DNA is TGTGCCACCAGTGACTCGGACAGGGCCCGCAATGAGCAGTTCTTC. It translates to CATSDSDRARNEQFF.

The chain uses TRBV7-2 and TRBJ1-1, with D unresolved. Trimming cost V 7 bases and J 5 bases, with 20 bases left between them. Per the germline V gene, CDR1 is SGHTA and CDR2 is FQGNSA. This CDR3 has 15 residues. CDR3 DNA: TGTGCCAGCATCTCGTTTCAGGTTTTGGGTACTGAAGCTTTCTTT. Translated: CASISFQVLGTEAFF.

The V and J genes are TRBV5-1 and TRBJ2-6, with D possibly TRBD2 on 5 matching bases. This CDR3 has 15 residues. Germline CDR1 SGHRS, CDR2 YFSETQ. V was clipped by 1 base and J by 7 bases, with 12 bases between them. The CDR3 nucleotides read TGCGCCAGCAGCTTGCGGGGAAGGAGAGCCAACGTCCTGACTTTC. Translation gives CASSLRGRRANVLTF.

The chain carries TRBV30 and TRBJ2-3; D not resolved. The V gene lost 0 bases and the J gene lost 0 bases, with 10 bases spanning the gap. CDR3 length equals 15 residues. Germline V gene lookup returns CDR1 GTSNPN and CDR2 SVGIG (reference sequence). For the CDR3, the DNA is TGTGCCTGGAGTGTATTTCCGGATAGCACAGATACGCAGTATTTT. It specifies CAWSVFPDSTDTQYF.

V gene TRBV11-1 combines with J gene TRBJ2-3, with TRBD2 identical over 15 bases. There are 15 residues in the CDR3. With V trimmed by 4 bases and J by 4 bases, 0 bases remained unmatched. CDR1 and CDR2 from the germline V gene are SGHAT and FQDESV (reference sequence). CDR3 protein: CASSWTSGGADTQYF. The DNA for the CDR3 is TGTGCCAGCAGCTGGACTAGCGGGGGGGCAGATACGCAGTATTTT.

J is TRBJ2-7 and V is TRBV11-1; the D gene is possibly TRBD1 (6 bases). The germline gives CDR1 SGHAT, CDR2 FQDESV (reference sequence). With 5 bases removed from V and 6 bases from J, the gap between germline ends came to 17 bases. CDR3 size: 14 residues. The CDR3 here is CASSVDSGRGEQYF. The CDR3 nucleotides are TGTGCCAGCAGCGTGGACAGTGGCCGGGGCGAGCAGTACTTC.

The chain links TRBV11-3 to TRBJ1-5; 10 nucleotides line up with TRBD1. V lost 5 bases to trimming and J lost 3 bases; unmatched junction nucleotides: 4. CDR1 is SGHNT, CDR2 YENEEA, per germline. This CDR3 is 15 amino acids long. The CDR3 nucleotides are TGTGCCAGCAGCCCCGGGACAGGGGTCAATCAGCCCCAGCATTTT. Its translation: CASSPGTGVNQPQHF.

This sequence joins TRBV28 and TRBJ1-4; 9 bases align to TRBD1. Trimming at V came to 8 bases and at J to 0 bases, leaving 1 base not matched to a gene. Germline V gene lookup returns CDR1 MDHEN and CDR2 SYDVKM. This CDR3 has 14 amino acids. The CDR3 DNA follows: TGTGCCAGCGGGGACAGGGCAACTAATGAAAAACTGTTTTTT. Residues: CASGDRATNEKLFF.

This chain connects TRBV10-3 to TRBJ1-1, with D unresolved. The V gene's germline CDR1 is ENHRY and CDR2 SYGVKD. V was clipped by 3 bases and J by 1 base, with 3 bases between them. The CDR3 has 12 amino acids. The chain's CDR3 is CAISEGNTEAFF. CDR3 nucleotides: TGTGCCATCAGTGAAGGGAACACTGAAGCTTTCTTT.

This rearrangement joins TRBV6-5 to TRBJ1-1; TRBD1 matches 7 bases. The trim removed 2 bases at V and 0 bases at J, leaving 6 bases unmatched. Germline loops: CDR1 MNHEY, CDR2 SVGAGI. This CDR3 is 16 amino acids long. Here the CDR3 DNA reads TGTGCCAGCAGTTACAAAGGGGGACAGTTGAACACTGAAGCTTTCTTT. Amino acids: CASSYKGGQLNTEAFF.

CDR3 nucleotides: TGTGCCAGCAGTCCACAGGGTCTCGAGCAGTACTTC. Translated, it gives CASSPQGLEQYF. The chain carries TRBV11-2 and TRBJ2-7, with D maybe TRBD1 (6 bases). The ends were cut back, 6 bases at V and 6 bases at J, with 12 bases in the middle. This CDR3 has 12 amino acids. The germline V gene has CDR1 SGHAT and CDR2 FQNNGV.

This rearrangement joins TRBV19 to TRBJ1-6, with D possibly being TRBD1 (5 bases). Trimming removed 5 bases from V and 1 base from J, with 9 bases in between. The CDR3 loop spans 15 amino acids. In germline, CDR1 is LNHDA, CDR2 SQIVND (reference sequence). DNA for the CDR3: TGTGCCAGTAGTCCCGAGGGGTCCTATAATTCACCCCTCCACTTT. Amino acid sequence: CASSPEGSYNSPLHF.

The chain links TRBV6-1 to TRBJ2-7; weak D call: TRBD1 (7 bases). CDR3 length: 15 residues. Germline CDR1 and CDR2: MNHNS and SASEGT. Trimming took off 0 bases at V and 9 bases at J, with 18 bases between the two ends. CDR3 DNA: TGTGCCAGCAGTGAAGCGGACAGGAGGGCCGGCAGGCAGTACTTC. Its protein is CASSEADRRAGRQYF.

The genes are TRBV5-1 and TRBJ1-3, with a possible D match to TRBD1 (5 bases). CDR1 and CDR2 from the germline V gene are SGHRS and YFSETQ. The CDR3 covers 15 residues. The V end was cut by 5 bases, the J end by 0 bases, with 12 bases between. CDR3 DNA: TGCGCCAGCAGTATGGGACGGAACTCTGGAAACACCATATATTTT. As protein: CASSMGRNSGNTIYF.

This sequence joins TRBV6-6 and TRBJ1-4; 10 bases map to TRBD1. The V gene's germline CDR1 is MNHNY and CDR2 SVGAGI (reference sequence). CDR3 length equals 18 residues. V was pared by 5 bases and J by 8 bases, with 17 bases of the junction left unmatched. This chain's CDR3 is CASSPYPGQGPGGEKLFF. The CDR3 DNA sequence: TGTGCCAGCAGTCCATACCCGGGACAGGGGCCCGGGGGGGAAAAACTGTTTTTT.

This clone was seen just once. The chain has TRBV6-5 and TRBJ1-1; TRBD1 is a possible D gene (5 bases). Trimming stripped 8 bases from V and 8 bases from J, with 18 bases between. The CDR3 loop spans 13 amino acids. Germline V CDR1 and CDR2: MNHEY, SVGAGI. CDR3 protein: CASGRPGGQEAFF. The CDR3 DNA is TGTGCCAGCGGCAGACCGGGTGGACAAGAAGCTTTCTTT.